Listed below are T cell receptor beta chains from one sample, sequenced in a study of shared clonotypes between healthy human individuals. Sequenced by immunoSEQ multiplex PCR; TCRdb stores in-frame clones only, minus some. The profile covers about 2 million clones, with less than 95% appearing a single time and 0.85% to 1.3% taken by the ten largest. The sample consisted of naive CD8+ T cells sorted from blood. The receptor source for this set is a man younger than 35 in good health. CDR3s include the opening cysteine and the closing phenylalanine or tryptophan. Fields, in order: clone size, V gene, J gene, D gene, CDR3 DNA, CDR3 protein. The D gene is left open where the match is weak. Clone size is not always given. Where it is, it says once, few, many or a class for expanded clones.

>.|TRBV10-1|TRBJ2-5|.
TGCGCCAGCAGTGAATTTGGGGTGGCAGGAGAGACCCAGTACTTC
CASSEFGVAGETQYF
>.|TRBV25-1|TRBJ1-5|TRBD1
TGTGCCAGCAGTGAATTGCTGCCAGGGGGAGATCAGCCCCAGCATTTT
CASSELLPGGDQPQHF
>.|TRBV7-9|TRBJ1-1|.
TGTGCCAGCAGCTTAGTATCCACTGAAGCTTTCTTT
CASSLVSTEAFF
>.|TRBV27|TRBJ1-3|.
TGTGCCAGCAGTTCAACAGGGCCCCTCTCTGGAAACACCATATATTTT
CASSSTGPLSGNTIYF
>.|TRBV5-1|TRBJ2-7|.
TGCGCCAGCAGTTTTGAGGGAGGCCCCCCGGTGGAGCAGTACTTC
CASSFEGGPPVEQYF
>.|TRBV5-1|TRBJ1-1|.
TGCGCCAGCAGCTTGACCCTGGACGGCGATCCGAACACTGAAGCTTTCTTT
CASSLTLDGDPNTEAFF
>.|TRBV6-5|TRBJ2-7|.
TGTGCCAGCACCTCCGGGTCTGGAGGGTACGAGCAGTACTTC
CASTSGSGGYEQYF
>once|TRBV6-5|TRBJ2-1|.
TGTGCCAGCAGTTACGGACCCAGCGATGAGCAGTTCTTC
CASSYGPSDEQFF
>.|TRBV6-5|TRBJ1-1|.
TGTGCCAGCAGTTCGCCTATGAACACTGAAGCTTTCTTT
CASSSPMNTEAFF
>.|TRBV4-3|TRBJ2-7|.
TGCGCCAGCAGCCAAGGACTGCTCTACGAGCAGTACTTC
CASSQGLLYEQYF
>.|TRBV7-8|TRBJ2-1|.
TGTGCCAGCAGCCCCCCAACACGCAATGAGCAGTTCTTC
CASSPPTRNEQFF
>.|TRBV5-1|TRBJ2-7|.
TGCGCCAGCATTCGAGAGACGGACTGCGAGCAGTACTTC
CASIRETDCEQYF
>.|TRBV5-8|TRBJ2-5|.
TGTGCCAGCAGCTTGTTAGGGTTAGAGACCCAGTACTTC
CASSLLGLETQYF
>.|TRBV4-3|TRBJ2-7|.
TGCGCCAGCAGCCAATTTCACGGATCCTACGAGCAGTACTTC
CASSQFHGSYEQYF
>.|TRBV9|TRBJ2-7|TRBD2
TGTGCCAGCAGCCCGGGGGGGCGCGTATACGAGCAGTACTTC
CASSPGGRVYEQYF
>.|TRBV10-1|TRBJ2-1|.
TGCGCCAGCAGTCAGGATTCAACCGTCAATGAGCAGTTCTTC
CASSQDSTVNEQFF
>.|TRBV11-2|TRBJ2-1|.
TGTGCCAGCAGCTTGCGAACCCCCCCGGGGAATGAGCAGTTCTTC
CASSLRTPPGNEQFF
>once|TRBV5-6|TRBJ2-1|.
TGTGCCAGCAGCTTTGGGGGACCCGAGCAGTTCTTC
CASSFGGPEQFF
>.|TRBV5-1|TRBJ2-7|TRBD1
TGCGCCAGCAGCTTCACAGGGGGCGCCGAGCAGTACTTC
CASSFTGGAEQYF
>.|TRBV27|TRBJ1-6|.
TGTGCCAGCAGTTTATATGGTGCGAGCTCCTATAATTCACCCCTCCACTTT
CASSLYGASSYNSPLHF
>.|TRBV11-2|TRBJ2-3|.
TGTGCCAGCAGCTTAGATAGGGAGGAAGCCTTGGGCACAGATACGCAGTATTTT
CASSLDREEALGTDTQYF
>.|TRBV7-8|TRBJ2-3|.
TGTGCCAGCAGCTTAGTGGCTAGCGGCACAGATACGCAGTATTTT
CASSLVASGTDTQYF
>.|TRBV7-6|TRBJ1-5|.
TGTGCCAGCAGCTTAGGGTACGGCAATCAGCCCCAGCATTTT
CASSLGYGNQPQHF
>.|TRBV25-1|TRBJ1-1|.
TGTGCCAGCAGCGGGACCGAGAAGATGAACACTGAAGCTTTCTTT
CASSGTEKMNTEAFF
>.|TRBV30|TRBJ2-7|TRBD1
TGTGCCTGGGGTAATAGCCTTGGACAGGGCTTCCCCCTCTCCTACGAGCAGTACTTC
CAWGNSLGQGFPLSYEQYF
>.|TRBV5-4|TRBJ1-2|TRBD1
TGTGCCAGCAGCTTCACCGGGACAGGGGTTAACTATGGCTACACCTTC
CASSFTGTGVNYGYTF
>.|TRBV30|TRBJ2-5|TRBD2
TGTGCCTGGAGCGGAACCGGGACTATAGCGCAAGAGACCCAGTACTTC
CAWSGTGTIAQETQYF
>.|TRBV28|TRBJ2-5|TRBD1
TGTGCCAGCAGGCAATCGACAGGGGCCCGGACCCAGTACTTC
CASRQSTGARTQYF
>.|TRBV7-9|TRBJ1-1|.
TGTGCCAGCAGCCTACGAAGGACGGAGAACACTGAAGCTTTCTTT
CASSLRRTENTEAFF
>.|TRBV9|TRBJ1-2|.
TGTGCCAGCAGCGCCCAGACAGGAACGGGGTTCTATGGCTACACCTTC
CASSAQTGTGFYGYTF
>.|TRBV11-2|TRBJ2-7|TRBD2
TGTGCCAGCAGCTTAGCTTCTAGCGGGACAAAGGTGGACTTC
CASSLASSGTKVDF
>.|TRBV7-2|TRBJ2-3|.
TGTGCCAGCAGCTTGGGGGCGGGAGTGCAGTATTTT
CASSLGAGVQYF
>.|TRBV27|TRBJ2-3|.
TGTGCCAGCAGTTTATCCTTGGACAGAAGCACAGATACGCAGTATTTT
CASSLSLDRSTDTQYF
>.|TRBV9|TRBJ2-3|.
TGTGCCAGCAGCGTATCCTCCAGGGGACCCACAGATACGCAGTATTTT
CASSVSSRGPTDTQYF
>.|TRBV4-3|TRBJ2-5|TRBD2
TGCGCCAGCAGCCAAGAGGAACTAGCGGGAGGTGGGCAAGAGACCCAGTACTTC
CASSQEELAGGGQETQYF
>once|TRBV5-6|TRBJ2-5|TRBD2
TGTGCCAGCAGCTTTCTGTTGACTAGCGGGAGTCGTGAGACCCAGTACTTC
CASSFLLTSGSRETQYF
>.|TRBV5-1|TRBJ1-4|TRBD1
TGCGCCAGCGGGACAGGTGCAACTAATGAAAAACTGTTTTTT
CASGTGATNEKLFF